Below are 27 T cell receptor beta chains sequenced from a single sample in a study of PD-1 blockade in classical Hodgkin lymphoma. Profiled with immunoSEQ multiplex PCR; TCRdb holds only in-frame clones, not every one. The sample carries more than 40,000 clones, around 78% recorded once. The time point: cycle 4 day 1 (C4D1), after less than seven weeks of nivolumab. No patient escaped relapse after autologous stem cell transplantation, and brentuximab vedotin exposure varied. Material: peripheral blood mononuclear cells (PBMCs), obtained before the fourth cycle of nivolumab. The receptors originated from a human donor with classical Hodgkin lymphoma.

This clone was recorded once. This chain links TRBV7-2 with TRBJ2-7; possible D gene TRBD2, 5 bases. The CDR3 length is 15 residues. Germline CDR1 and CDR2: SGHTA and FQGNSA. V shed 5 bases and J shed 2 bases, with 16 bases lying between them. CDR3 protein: CASSPVGRVAYEQYF. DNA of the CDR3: TGTGCCAGCAGCCCCGTAGGGCGGGTGGCCTACGAGCAGTACTTC.

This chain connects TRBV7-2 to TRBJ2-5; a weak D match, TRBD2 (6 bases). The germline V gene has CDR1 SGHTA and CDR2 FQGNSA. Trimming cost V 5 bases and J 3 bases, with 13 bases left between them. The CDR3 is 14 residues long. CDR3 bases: TGTGCCAGCAGCCCTGAAGCGGGCAAAGAGACCCAGTACTTC. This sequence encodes CASSPEAGKETQYF.

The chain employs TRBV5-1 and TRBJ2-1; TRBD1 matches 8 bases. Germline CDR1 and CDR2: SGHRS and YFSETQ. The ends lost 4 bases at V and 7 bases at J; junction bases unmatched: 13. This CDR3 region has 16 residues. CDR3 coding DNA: TGCGCCAGCAGCCGTAGCCTGACAGGGGATGAAAATGAGCAGTTCTTC. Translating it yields CASSRSLTGDENEQFF.

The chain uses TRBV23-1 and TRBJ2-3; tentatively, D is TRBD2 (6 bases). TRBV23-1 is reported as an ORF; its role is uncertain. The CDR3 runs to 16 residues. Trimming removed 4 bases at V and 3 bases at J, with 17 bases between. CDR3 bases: TGCGCCAGCAGTCCTCCGACCTGGAGGGTGACAGATACGCAGTATTTT. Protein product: CASSPPTWRVTDTQYF.

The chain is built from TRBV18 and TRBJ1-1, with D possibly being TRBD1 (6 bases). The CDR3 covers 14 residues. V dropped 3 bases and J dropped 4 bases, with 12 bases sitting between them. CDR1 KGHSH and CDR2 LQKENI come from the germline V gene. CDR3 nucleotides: TGTGCCAGCTCACCGGGGGGGGCTAGCACTGAAGCTTTCTTT. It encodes CASSPGGASTEAFF.

CDR3 loop: CASSRISSGSSYNEQFF. The CDR3 DNA follows: TGCGCCAGCAGCCGAATCTCTAGCGGATCCTCCTACAATGAGCAGTTCTTC. V gene TRBV4-3 combines with J gene TRBJ2-1, with 7 bases that match TRBD2. Per germline, CDR1 LGHNA and CDR2 YSLEER. Losses at the gene ends were 4 bases for V and 0 bases for J; bases not matched to a gene: 9. This CDR3 spans 17 amino acids.

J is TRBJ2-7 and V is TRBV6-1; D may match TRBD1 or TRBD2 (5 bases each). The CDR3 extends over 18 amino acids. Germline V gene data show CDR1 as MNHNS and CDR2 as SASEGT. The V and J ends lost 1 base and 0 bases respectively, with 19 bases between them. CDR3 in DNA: TGTGCCAGCAGTGAAGGGGGGATCGGCTCATCTTTCTCCTACGAGCAGTACTTC. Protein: CASSEGGIGSSFSYEQYF.

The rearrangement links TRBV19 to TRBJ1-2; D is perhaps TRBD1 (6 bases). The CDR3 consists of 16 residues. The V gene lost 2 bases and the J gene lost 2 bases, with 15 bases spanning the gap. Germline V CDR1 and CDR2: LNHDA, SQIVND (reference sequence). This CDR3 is CASSIPQGSPNYGYTF. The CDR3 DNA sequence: TGTGCCAGTAGTATACCCCAGGGGAGTCCCAACTATGGCTACACCTTC.

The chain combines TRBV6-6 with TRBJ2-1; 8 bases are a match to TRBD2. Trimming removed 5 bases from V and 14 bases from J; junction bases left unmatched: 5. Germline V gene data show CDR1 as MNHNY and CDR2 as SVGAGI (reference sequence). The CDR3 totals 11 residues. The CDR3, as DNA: TGTGCCAGCAGTCCGGGGGGGGATGAGTTCTTC. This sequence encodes CASSPGGDEFF.

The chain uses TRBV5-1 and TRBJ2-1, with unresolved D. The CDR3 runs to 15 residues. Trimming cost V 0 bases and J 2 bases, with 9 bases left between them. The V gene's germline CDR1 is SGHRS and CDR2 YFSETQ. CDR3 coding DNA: TGCGCCAGCAGCTTGGACACCGGTACCTACAATGAGCAGTTCTTC. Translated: CASSLDTGTYNEQFF.

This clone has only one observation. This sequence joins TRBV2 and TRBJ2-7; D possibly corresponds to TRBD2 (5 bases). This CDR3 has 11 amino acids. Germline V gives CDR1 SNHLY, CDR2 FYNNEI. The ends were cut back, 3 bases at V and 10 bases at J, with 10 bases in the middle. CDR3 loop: CASSDEGPQYF. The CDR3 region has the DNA TGTGCCAGCAGTGATGAGGGCCCTCAGTACTTC. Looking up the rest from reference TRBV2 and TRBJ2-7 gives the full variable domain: EPEVTQTPSHQVTQMGQEVILRCVPISNHLYFYWYRQILGQKVEFLVSFYNNEISEKSEIFDDQFSVERPDGSNFTLKIRSTKLEDSAMYFCASSDEGPQYFGPGTRLTVT.

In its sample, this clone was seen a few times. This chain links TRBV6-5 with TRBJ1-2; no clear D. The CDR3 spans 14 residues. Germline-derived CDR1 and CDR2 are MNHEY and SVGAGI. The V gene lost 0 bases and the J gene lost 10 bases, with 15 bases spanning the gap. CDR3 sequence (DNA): TGTGCCAGCAGTTACTCTTACAATACGATCACCTACACCTTC. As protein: CASSYSYNTITYTF.

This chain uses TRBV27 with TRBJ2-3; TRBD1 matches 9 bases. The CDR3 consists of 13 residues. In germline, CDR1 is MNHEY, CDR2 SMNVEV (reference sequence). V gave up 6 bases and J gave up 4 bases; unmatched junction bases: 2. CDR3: CASRRQGADTQYF. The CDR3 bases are TGTGCCAGCAGGCGACAGGGGGCAGATACGCAGTATTTT.

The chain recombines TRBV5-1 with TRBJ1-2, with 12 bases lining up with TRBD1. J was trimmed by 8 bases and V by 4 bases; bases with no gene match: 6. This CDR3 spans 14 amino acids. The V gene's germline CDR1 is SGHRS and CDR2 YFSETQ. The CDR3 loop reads CASSLGQGAGGYTF. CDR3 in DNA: TGCGCCAGCAGCCTGGGACAGGGGGCAGGAGGCTACACCTTC.

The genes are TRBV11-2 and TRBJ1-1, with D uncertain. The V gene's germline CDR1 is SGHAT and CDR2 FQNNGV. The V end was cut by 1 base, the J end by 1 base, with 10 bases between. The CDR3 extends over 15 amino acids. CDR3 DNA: TGTGCCAGCAGCTTAGTCCCAGAGAGGAACACTGAAGCTTTCTTT. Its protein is CASSLVPERNTEAFF. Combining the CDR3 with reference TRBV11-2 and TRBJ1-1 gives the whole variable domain EAGVAQSPRYKIIEKRQSVAFWCNPISGHATLYWYQQILGQGPKLLIQFQNNGVVDDSQLPKDRFSAERLKGVDSTLKIQPAKLEDSAVYLCASSLVPERNTEAFFGQGTRLTVV.

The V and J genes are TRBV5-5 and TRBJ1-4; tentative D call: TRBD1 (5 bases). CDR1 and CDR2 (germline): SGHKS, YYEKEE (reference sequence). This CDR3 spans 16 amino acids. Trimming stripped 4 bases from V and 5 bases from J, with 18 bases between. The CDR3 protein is CASSPGLLLRNEKLFF. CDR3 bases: TGTGCCAGCAGCCCGGGACTCCTGCTACGAAATGAAAAACTGTTTTTT.

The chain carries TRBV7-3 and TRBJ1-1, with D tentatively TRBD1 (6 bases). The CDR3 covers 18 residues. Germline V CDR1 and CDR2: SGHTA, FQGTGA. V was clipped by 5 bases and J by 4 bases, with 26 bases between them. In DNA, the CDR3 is TGTGCCAGCAGCCTATCTGGGGGGGCGATTGCAAAGGGCACTGAAGCTTTCTTT. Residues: CASSLSGGAIAKGTEAFF. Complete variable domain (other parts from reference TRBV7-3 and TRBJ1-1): GAGVSQTPSNKVTEKGKYVELRCDPISGHTALYWYRQSLGQGPEFLIYFQGTGAADDSGLPNDRFFAVRPEGSVSTLKIQRTERGDSAVYLCASSLSGGAIAKGTEAFFGQGTRLTVV.

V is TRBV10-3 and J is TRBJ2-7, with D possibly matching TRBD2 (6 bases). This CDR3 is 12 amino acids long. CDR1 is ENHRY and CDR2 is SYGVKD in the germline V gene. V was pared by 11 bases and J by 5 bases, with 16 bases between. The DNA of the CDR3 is TGTGCCTCGGCAGGGAGGAACAACGAGCAGTACTTC. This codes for CASAGRNNEQYF.

CDR3 protein: CASSSTGSPLHF. DNA of the CDR3: TGTGCCAGCAGCTCCACAGGTTCACCCCTCCACTTT. The rearrangement links TRBV5-6 to TRBJ1-6; D possibly corresponds to TRBD1 (5 bases). Germline CDR1 is SGHDT and CDR2 is YYEEEE. The CDR3 covers 12 residues. Trimming left V 3 bases short and J 9 bases short, with 7 bases between.

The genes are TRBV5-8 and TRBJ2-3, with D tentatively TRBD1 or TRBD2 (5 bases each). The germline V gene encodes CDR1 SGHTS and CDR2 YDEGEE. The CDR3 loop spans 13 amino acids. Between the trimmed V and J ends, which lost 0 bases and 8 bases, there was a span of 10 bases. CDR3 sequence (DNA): TGTGCCAGCAGCTTGGCGATCGGGGCTACGCAGTATTTT. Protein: CASSLAIGATQYF.

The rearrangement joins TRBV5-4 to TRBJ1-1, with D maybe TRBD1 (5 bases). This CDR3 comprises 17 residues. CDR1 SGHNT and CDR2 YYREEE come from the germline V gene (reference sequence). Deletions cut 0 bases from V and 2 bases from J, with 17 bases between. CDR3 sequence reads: CASSLASNSRANTEAFF. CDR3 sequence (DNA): TGTGCCAGCAGCTTGGCGTCTAACTCCAGGGCAAACACTGAAGCTTTCTTT.

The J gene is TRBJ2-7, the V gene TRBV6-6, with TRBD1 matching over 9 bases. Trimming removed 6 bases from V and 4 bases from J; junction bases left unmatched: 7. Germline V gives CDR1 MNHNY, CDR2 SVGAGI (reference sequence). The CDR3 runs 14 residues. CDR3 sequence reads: CASRAGTGIYEQYF. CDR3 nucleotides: TGTGCCAGCAGAGCCGGGACAGGGATTTACGAGCAGTACTTC.

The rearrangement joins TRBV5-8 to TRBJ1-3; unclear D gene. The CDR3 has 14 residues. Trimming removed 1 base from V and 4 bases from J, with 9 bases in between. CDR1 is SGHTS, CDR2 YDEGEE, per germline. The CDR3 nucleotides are TGTGCCAGCAGCTTGTGGCAGACCGGAAACACCATATATTTT. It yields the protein CASSLWQTGNTIYF. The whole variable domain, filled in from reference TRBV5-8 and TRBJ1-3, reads EAGVTQSPTHLIKTRGQQATLRCSPISGHTSVYWYQQALGLGLQFLLWYDEGEERNRGNFPPRFSGRQFPNYSSELNVNALELEDSALYLCASSLWQTGNTIYFGEGSWLTVV.

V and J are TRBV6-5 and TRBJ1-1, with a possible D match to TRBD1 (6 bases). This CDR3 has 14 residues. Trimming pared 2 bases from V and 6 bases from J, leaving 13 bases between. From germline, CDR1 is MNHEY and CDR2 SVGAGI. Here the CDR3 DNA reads TGTGCCAGCAGTTACACTCAGGGGATCGCTGAAGCTTTCTTT. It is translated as CASSYTQGIAEAFF.

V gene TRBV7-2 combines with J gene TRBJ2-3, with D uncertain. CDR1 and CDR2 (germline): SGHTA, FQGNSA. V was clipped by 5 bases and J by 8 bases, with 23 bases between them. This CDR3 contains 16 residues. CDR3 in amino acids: CASSRSPTALGSTQYF. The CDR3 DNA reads TGTGCCAGCAGCCGATCACCTACCGCATTAGGATCTACGCAGTATTTT.

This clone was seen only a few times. Here the CDR3 reads CASSPSTVSSPLHF. The CDR3 DNA follows: TGTGCCAGCTCACCTTCCACAGTGAGTTCACCCCTCCACTTT. The rearrangement links TRBV18 to TRBJ1-6; no reliable D call. The germline V gene encodes CDR1 KGHSH and CDR2 LQKENI. CDR3 length: 14 residues. Trimming took 3 bases from V and 9 from J, leaving 12 bases between them.

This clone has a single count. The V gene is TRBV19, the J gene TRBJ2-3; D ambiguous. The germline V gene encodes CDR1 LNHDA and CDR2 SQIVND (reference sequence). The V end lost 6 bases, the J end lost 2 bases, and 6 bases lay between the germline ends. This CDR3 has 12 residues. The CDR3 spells CASRVDTDTQYF. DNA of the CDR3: TGTGCCAGTAGAGTGGACACAGATACGCAGTATTTT.